The 29 T cell receptor beta chains in this list originate from one sample, sequenced in a study of T cells in Graves' hyperthyroidism and ophthalmopathy (dated by TCRdb to the late 2010s). The library relied on multiplex PCR. The sequencer listed for this sample is Illumina HiSeq 2000. The TCR beta CDR3 regions were amplified from RNA transcripts. The TCR CDR3 was subjected to a first round of RT-PCR using the HTBI primer set and the Qiagen OneStep RT-PCR kit. The public reads were reanalyzed by TCRdb: fastp trimming at Q25, MiXCR alignment, in-frame beta chains only. Identical CDR3 proteins give one entry, which carries the most common genes and DNA. For this sample there are 300,000 to 450,000 distinct CDR3 sequences; about 13% appear just once. The ten largest account for less than 25% of the sample. The sequencing sample was made of blood. Receptor source: a man under 40 with Graves' hyperthyroidism that later progressed to Graves' ophthalmopathy.

There are many counts of this clonotype. The CDR3 is CASSMEAVEKLFF. In DNA, the CDR3 is TGTGCCAGCTCCATGGAGGCGGTCGAAAAACTGTTTTTT. V usage is TRBV2 and J usage is TRBJ1-4; no clear D gene. Germline V gene data show CDR1 as SNHLY and CDR2 as FYNNEI. Trimming removed 8 bases at V and 8 bases at J, with 15 bases between. The CDR3 has 13 amino acids.

The CDR3 DNA sequence: TGTGCCAGCAGCCTCCTTAGCGGGGGAAGCACAGATACGCAGTATTTT. Translated: CASSLLSGGSTDTQYF. The rearrangement uses TRBV3-1 and TRBJ2-3, with TRBD2 identical over 9 bases. In germline, CDR1 is LGHDT, CDR2 YNNKEL (reference sequence). The CDR3 is 16 amino acids. V shed 4 bases, J shed 0 bases, and the junction held 5 bases outside the gene matches.

The V and J genes are TRBV4-2 and TRBJ1-5; D is undetermined. The V gene's germline CDR1 is LGHNA and CDR2 YNFKEQ. This CDR3 comprises 18 residues. Trimming cost V 1 base and J 0 bases, with 16 bases left between them. CDR3 DNA sequence: TGTGCCAGCAGCCAAGGACGGATTCAGGTATATAGCAATCAGCCCCAGCATTTT. Encoded protein: CASSQGRIQVYSNQPQHF.

This chain uses TRBV5-6 with TRBJ1-4, with TRBD1 identical over 8 bases. CDR1 and CDR2 from the germline V gene are SGHDT and YYEEEE. This CDR3 comprises 14 residues. V was clipped by 5 bases and J by 4 bases; unmatched bases: 4. In nucleotides, the CDR3 is TGTGCCAGCAGATCTGGACAGGGTAATGAAAAACTGTTTTTT. This codes for CASRSGQGNEKLFF.

The sample holds many counts of this clonotype. V gene TRBV6-4 combines with J gene TRBJ1-2; D gene unclear. Trimming left V 2 bases short and J 3 bases short, with 7 bases between. The CDR3 runs 13 residues. CDR1 is MRHNA and CDR2 is SNTAGT in the germline V gene. CDR3 coding DNA: TGTGCCAGCAGTGACGGAACTCACTATGGCTACACCTTC. As protein: CASSDGTHYGYTF.

This clonotype appeared many times. The V and J genes are TRBV7-9 and TRBJ2-5; D unresolved. V was pared by 7 bases and J by 3 bases, with 12 bases between. The CDR3 consists of 13 residues. Germline V gene data show CDR1 as SEHNR and CDR2 as FQNEAQ (reference sequence). The CDR3 nucleotides are TGTGCCAGCACGCCAACTAACGAAGAGACCCAGTACTTC. Amino acids: CASTPTNEETQYF.

J is TRBJ2-1 and V is TRBV12-3 or TRBV12-4; TRBD1 is a possible D gene (6 bases). This CDR3 is built from 14 residues. Trimming removed 4 bases at V and 7 bases at J, with 14 bases between. DNA for the CDR3: TGTGCCAGCAGTTCTACCGGGACAAATAATGAGCAGTTCTTC. It translates to CASSSTGTNNEQFF.

In its sample, this clonotype was seen a few times. V gene TRBV5-5 combines with J gene TRBJ2-7; no firm D call. This CDR3 has 13 residues. Germline V gene data show CDR1 as SGHKS and CDR2 as YYEKEE (reference sequence). The ends were cut back, 6 bases at V and 1 base at J, with 11 bases in the middle. The chain's CDR3 is CASTYTDSYEQYF. The CDR3 region has the DNA TGTGCCAGCACCTATACAGATTCCTACGAGCAGTACTTC.

Concerning this clonotype itself: Lacking the conserved final phenylalanine or tryptophan, this CDR3 likely reflects a read error. This chain joins TRBV20-1 and TRBJ1-2; 8 nucleotides line up with TRBD1. The CDR3 runs 14 residues. Germline-derived CDR1 and CDR2 are DFQATT and SNEGSKA (reference sequence). J was trimmed by 3 bases and V by 2 bases; bases with no gene match: 5. CDR3 protein: CSARKDRGDYGYTS. Here the CDR3 DNA reads TGCAGTGCTAGAAAAGACAGGGGAGACTATGGCTACACCTCC.

As regards this clonotype: This may be a read error: a much more frequent sequence differs by one nucleotide. This chain connects TRBV3-1 to TRBJ1-6; D remains unclear. CDR1 is LGHDT and CDR2 is YNNKEL in the germline V gene (reference sequence). The length of the CDR3 is 12 residues. The V gene lost 1 base and the J gene lost 9 bases, with 4 bases spanning the gap. CDR3 region: CASSQVASPLHF. DNA for the CDR3: TGTGCCAGCAGCCAAGTGGCTTCACCCCTCCACTTT.

This clonotype has a count of ten or more. Its ends do not fully match the called genes, so a read error is possible. The chain recombines TRBV5-1 with TRBJ1-1; 8 nucleotides agree with TRBD1. Germline loops: CDR1 SGHRS, CDR2 YFSETQ. There are 13 residues in the CDR3. In nucleotides, the CDR3 is TGTGCCAGCAGCCTGACAGGGGACACTGAAGCTTTCTTT. This codes for CASSLTGDTEAFF.

This clonotype was picked up many times. The chain couples TRBV3-1 to TRBJ1-2; D is undetermined. This CDR3 contains 15 residues. In germline, CDR1 is LGHDT, CDR2 YNNKEL (reference sequence). The V end was cut by 4 bases, the J end by 4 bases, with 16 bases between. The CDR3 DNA follows: TGTGCCAGCAGCCGAGAGGGAGGGCGGAGCTATGGCTACACCTTC. It codes for CASSREGGRSYGYTF.

This clonotype was seen at least ten times. The CDR3 sequence: CASSLGPQHNEQFF. Written as DNA, the CDR3 is TGTGCCAGCAGCTTGGGGCCCCAACACAATGAGCAGTTCTTC. The chain combines TRBV5-8 with TRBJ2-1; no definite D call. Germline V gene sequence: CDR1 SGHTS, CDR2 YDEGEE. This CDR3 spans 14 amino acids. Between the trimmed V and J ends, which lost 0 bases and 5 bases, there was a span of 9 bases.

The table lists this clonotype with a few counts. V usage is TRBV2 and J usage is TRBJ2-5; D could derive from TRBD1 or TRBD2 (5 bases each). V dropped 8 bases and J dropped 0 bases, with 10 bases sitting between them. Germline loops: CDR1 SNHLY, CDR2 FYNNEI. The length of the CDR3 is 13 residues. DNA for the CDR3: TGTGCCAGCCGGGACGCCAACCAAGAGACCCAGTACTTC. Translated: CASRDANQETQYF.

This clonotype was observed a handful of times. One base away lies a much larger clone, so this may be a sequencing read error. The CDR3 here is CASSVELAGVTDTQYF. CDR3 sequence (DNA): TGTGCCAGCAGCGTAGAACTAGCGGGGGTCACAGATACGCAGTATTTT. The rearrangement joins TRBV9 to TRBJ2-3; 11 nucleotides line up with TRBD2. V trimming: 0 bases; J trimming: 2 bases; junction bases outside the gene matches: 2. The CDR3 sequence is 16 residues long. From germline, CDR1 is SGDLS and CDR2 YYNGEE.

This clonotype was seen a few times. The chain employs TRBV30 and TRBJ2-1; 7 nucleotides line up with TRBD2. CDR1 and CDR2 (germline): GTSNPN, SVGIG (reference sequence). This CDR3 region has 18 residues. The J segment lost 5 bases and the V segment lost 0 bases, leaving 16 bases of the junction unmatched. The CDR3: CAWSVRGGVQGWDNEQFF. The CDR3 DNA sequence: TGTGCCTGGAGTGTACGTGGGGGGGTGCAGGGCTGGGACAATGAGCAGTTCTTC.

This clonotype has at least ten counts. The chain carries TRBV28 and TRBJ2-7, with D perhaps TRBD1 (6 bases). The CDR3 runs to 15 residues. V dropped 6 bases and J dropped 2 bases, with 17 bases sitting between them. Per germline, CDR1 MDHEN and CDR2 SYDVKM. DNA for the CDR3: TGTGCCAGCAGCCTTAGCCGAGGACAGACCTACGAGCAGTACTTC. Translating gives CASSLSRGQTYEQYF.

This clonotype turned up a few times. The chain is built from TRBV7-9 and TRBJ2-5; 7 nucleotides align to TRBD1. This CDR3 region has 17 residues. V dropped 3 bases and J dropped 2; count of bases not matched to a gene: 12. The germline V gene encodes CDR1 SEHNR and CDR2 FQNEAQ (reference sequence). Here the CDR3 DNA reads TGTGCCAGCAGCTTCCTCCTAGAGAGGGGGCTTCAAGAGACCCAGTACTTC. The encoded protein is CASSFLLERGLQETQYF.

The chain employs TRBV19 and TRBJ1-2; TRBD1 is a possible D gene (5 bases). This CDR3 region has 17 residues. CDR1 and CDR2 from the germline V gene are LNHDA and SQIVND (reference sequence). Trimming removed 3 bases at V and 4 bases at J, with 21 bases between. CDR3 loop: CASSIPGLPGGSYGYTF. CDR3 coding DNA: TGTGCCAGTAGTATCCCGGGACTTCCCGGCGGGAGCTATGGCTACACCTTC.

The table lists this clonotype with a few counts. Since a much larger clone is just one base distant, this may be a read error. V is TRBV28 and J is TRBJ2-3; 10 bases line up with TRBD1. The CDR3 covers 16 residues. Germline loops: CDR1 MDHEN, CDR2 SYDVKM. CDR3 DNA: TGTGCCGGCAGGATTCCCGGGACAGGGGGCACAGATACGCAGTATTTT. Translated: CAGRIPGTGGTDTQYF.

The chain combines TRBV7-9 with TRBJ2-3, with 12 bases matching TRBD2. The CDR3 covers 16 residues. CDR1 is SEHNR and CDR2 is FQNEAQ in the germline V gene (reference sequence). With V trimmed by 5 bases and J by 2 bases, 5 bases remained unmatched. The CDR3: CASSMRLAGDTDTQYF. The CDR3 DNA sequence: TGTGCCAGCAGCATGAGACTAGCGGGGGACACAGATACGCAGTATTTT.

This clonotype was recorded at least ten times. The rearrangement links TRBV3-1 to TRBJ2-3, with 13 bases identical to TRBD2. Germline CDR1 is LGHDT and CDR2 is YNNKEL (reference sequence). Unmatched junction bases numbered 4, after V lost 4 bases and J lost 0 bases. The length of the CDR3 is 17 residues. The CDR3 sequence is CASSPRTSGGSTDTQYF. The CDR3 DNA reads TGTGCCAGCAGCCCACGGACTAGCGGGGGCAGCACAGATACGCAGTATTTT.

This clonotype was detected a few times. The genes are TRBV29-1 and TRBJ2-7; 7 positions match TRBD2. Germline CDR1 and CDR2: SQVTM and ANQGSEA. V gave up 0 bases and J gave up 4 bases; unmatched junction bases: 9. The CDR3 spans 15 residues. CDR3 protein: CSVEDLERGNYEQYF. As DNA, the CDR3 is TGCAGCGTTGAAGATCTTGAGCGGGGAAATTACGAGCAGTACTTC.

The sample holds many counts of this clonotype. V is TRBV7-6 and J is TRBJ2-5; 8 bases are shared with TRBD2. V was clipped by 4 bases and J by 1 base; unmatched bases: 11. The V gene's germline CDR1 is SGHVS and CDR2 FNYEAQ. The CDR3 is 17 residues long. The CDR3 sequence: CASSSTESSGVQETQYF. The CDR3 region has the DNA TGTGCCAGCAGCTCCACGGAAAGTAGCGGGGTCCAAGAGACCCAGTACTTC.

This clonotype was recorded many times. The chain carries TRBV2 and TRBJ1-1; the D gene is possibly TRBD1 (5 bases). The CDR3 sequence is 11 residues long. V lost 7 bases and J 10 bases, leaving 13 bases between the germline ends. Germline V CDR1 and CDR2: SNHLY, FYNNEI. The CDR3 DNA reads TGTGCCAGCACCCCTACTGGGACAGCTTTCTTT. This gives the protein CASTPTGTAFF.

This clonotype showed up many times. The chain recombines TRBV7-9 with TRBJ2-7; tentative D call: TRBD2 (5 bases). This CDR3 has 15 residues. V dropped 3 bases and J dropped 0 bases, with 12 bases sitting between them. CDR1 is SEHNR, CDR2 FQNEAQ, per germline (reference sequence). For the CDR3, the DNA is TGTGCCAGCAGCTTTTCTGAGCGGCCCTCCTACGAGCAGTACTTC. Translating it yields CASSFSERPSYEQYF.

The chain employs TRBV5-1 and TRBJ2-1; 11 bases match TRBD2. Germline CDR1 and CDR2: SGHRS and YFSETQ. V was clipped by 0 bases and J by 3 bases; unmatched bases: 17. This CDR3 is built from 21 residues. Here the CDR3 DNA reads TGCGCCAGCAGCTTGGCCTCGTTGAGTAGCGGGGGGGCGAAGAGCTACAATGAGCAGTTCTTC. Translating gives CASSLASLSSGGAKSYNEQFF.

This clonotype occurred many times. The chain has TRBV11-2 and TRBJ2-7; D not certain. The CDR3 runs to 11 residues. The V end was cut by 1 base, the J end by 5 bases, with 3 bases between. Germline CDR1 is SGHAT and CDR2 is FQNNGV. CDR3 residues: CASSLVHEQYF. The CDR3 DNA reads TGTGCCAGCAGCTTAGTCCACGAGCAGTACTTC.

This clonotype showed up many times. The chain carries TRBV6-1 and TRBJ1-5; D is unclear. This CDR3 is built from 13 residues. Germline V gene data show CDR1 as MNHNS and CDR2 as SASEGT. V was cut by 2 bases and J by 5 bases, with 7 bases left in between. Here the CDR3 DNA reads TGTGCCAGCAGTGAAAGAAGGGATCAGCCCCAGCATTTT. As protein: CASSERRDQPQHF.